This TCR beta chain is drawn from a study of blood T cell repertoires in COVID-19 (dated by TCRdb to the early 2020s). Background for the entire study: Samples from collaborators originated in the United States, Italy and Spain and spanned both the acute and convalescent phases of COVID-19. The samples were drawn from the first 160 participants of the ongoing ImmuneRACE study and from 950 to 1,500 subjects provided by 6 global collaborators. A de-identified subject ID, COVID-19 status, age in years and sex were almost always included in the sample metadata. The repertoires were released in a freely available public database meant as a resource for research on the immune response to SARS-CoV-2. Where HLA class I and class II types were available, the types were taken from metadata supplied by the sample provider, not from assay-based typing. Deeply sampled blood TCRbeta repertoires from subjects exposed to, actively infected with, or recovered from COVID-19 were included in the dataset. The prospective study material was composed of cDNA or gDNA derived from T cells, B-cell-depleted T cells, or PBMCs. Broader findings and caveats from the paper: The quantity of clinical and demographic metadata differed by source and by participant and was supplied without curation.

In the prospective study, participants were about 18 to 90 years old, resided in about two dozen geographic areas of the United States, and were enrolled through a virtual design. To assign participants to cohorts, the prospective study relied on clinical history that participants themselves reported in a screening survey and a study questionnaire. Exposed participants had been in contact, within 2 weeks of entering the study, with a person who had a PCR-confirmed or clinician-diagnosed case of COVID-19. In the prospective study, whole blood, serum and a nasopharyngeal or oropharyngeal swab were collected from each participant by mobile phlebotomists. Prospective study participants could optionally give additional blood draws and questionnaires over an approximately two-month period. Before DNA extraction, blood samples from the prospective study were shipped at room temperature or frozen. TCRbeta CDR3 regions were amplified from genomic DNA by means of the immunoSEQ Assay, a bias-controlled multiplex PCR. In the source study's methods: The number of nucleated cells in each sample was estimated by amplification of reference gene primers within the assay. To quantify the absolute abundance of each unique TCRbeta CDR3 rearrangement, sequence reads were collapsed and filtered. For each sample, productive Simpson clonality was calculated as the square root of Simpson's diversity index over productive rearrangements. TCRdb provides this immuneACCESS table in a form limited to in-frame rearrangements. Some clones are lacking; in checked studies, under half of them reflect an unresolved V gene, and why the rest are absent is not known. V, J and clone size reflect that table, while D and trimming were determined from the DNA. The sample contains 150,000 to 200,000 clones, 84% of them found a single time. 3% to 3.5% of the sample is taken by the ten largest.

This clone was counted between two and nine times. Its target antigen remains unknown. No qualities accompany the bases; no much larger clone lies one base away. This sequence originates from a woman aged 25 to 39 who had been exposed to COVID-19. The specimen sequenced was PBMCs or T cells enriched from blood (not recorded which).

CDR3 sequence: CASSLGAGNQPQHF. At the DNA level, the sequence is TGTGCCAGCAGCTTAGGGGCTGGCAATCAGCCCCAGCATTTT. The receptor chain draws on TRBV7-6 and TRBJ1-5; no D gene can be assigned with confidence. The germline V gene sets CDR1 to SGHVS and CDR2 to FNYEAQ. The CDR3 measures 14 amino acids from cysteine to phenylalanine. Left in the record is the CDR3 DNA by itself, 42 bases read in frame from the first base. The junction shows trimming of 1 base on V and 2 bases on J, plus 6 bases between the germline ends.